This T cell receptor (beta chain) was recovered during a study of early T cells in non-severe SARS-CoV-2 infection. Study-wide context: Unpaired chains resulted from sequencing bulk RNA of unsorted whole blood.

Broader study findings: In VDJdb matching, anti-spike CD8 responses were favored while private and CD4 specificities went missing.

This clonotype was seen ten or more times. Its antigen is not known. Germline V gene lookup returns CDR1 SGHNT and CDR2 YYREEE (reference sequence). Trimming took 2 bases from V and 3 from J, leaving 11 bases between them. This CDR3 is 14 amino acids long. Each single cDNA molecule received a unique molecular identifier. TCRdb analysed the 5' RACE reads with MiXCR anew, one entry per CDR3 protein. This repertoire shows about 48,000 distinct CDR3 sequences, over 7.5% found once; its top ten account for about 8.6%. The rearrangement joins TRBV5-4 to TRBJ1-2; possible D gene TRBD1, 6 bases. The source of this sequence is an adult who was a healthcare worker with PCR-confirmed SARS-CoV-2 infection or an uninfected control (not recorded which). Sequenced: whole blood. The CDR3 nucleotides are TGTGCCAGCAGCTTCCGGGGGGCAGACTATGGCTACACCTTC. Its protein is CASSFRGADYGYTF.